This is a list of T cell receptor beta chains from one sample in a study of graft-versus-host responses after intestinal transplantation. Clones were read by immunoSEQ multiplex PCR, and TCRdb kept only the in-frame ones, dropping some. Among around 12,000 clones listed, 80% to 95% were seen once. The source material was PBMCs, sampled 1032 days after intestinal transplantation. The receptors shown here come from a human patient who received an intestinal transplant, so some T cells may come from the graft donor. The CDR3 runs from the conserved cysteine through the conserved F or W. D genes are given only for firm matches. Size tells how often a clone was seen (once, few, many) or the class of an expanded clone, and some rows leave it out.

CDR3 | DNA | D | J | V | size
CAIARGAGGSDTQYF | TGTGCCATCGCCCGTGGGGCGGGGGGGTCAGATACGCAGTATTTT | TRBD2 | TRBJ2-3 | TRBV10-3 | once
CASSPLLQETQYF | TGTGCCAGCTCTCCACTCCTCCAAGAGACCCAGTACTTC | NA | TRBJ2-5 | TRBV6-5 | NA
CASSSTGGNYGYTF | TGTGCCAGCAGTTCGACAGGGGGGAACTATGGCTACACCTTC | TRBD1 | TRBJ1-2 | TRBV6-5 | NA
CASSPQLVETQYF | TGTGCCAGCAGCCCCCAATTGGTCGAGACCCAGTACTTC | NA | TRBJ2-5 | TRBV6-1 | NA
CASSDGGETDTQYF | TGTGCCAGCAGTGACGGCGGGGAGACAGATACGCAGTATTTT | NA | TRBJ2-3 | TRBV6-4 | NA
CASSRSGGGQETQYF | TGTGCCAGCAGTCGTAGTGGGGGGGGCCAAGAGACCCAGTACTTC | TRBD2 | TRBJ2-5 | TRBV7-9 | NA
CASRSSGGRGAFF | TGTGCCAGCAGGTCCTCAGGGGGCCGGGGAGCTTTCTTT | TRBD1 | TRBJ1-1 | TRBV6-5 | NA
CASSPAGTGWYTEAFF | TGTGCCAGCAGCCCCGCCGGGACAGGGTGGTACACTGAAGCTTTCTTT | TRBD1 | TRBJ1-1 | TRBV7-9 | once
CASSYDGSGGQYF | TGTGCCAGCAGTTACGACGGGAGCGGCGGGCAGTACTTC | NA | TRBJ2-7 | TRBV6-5 | NA
CAISGDRSLPTF | TGTGCCATCAGTGGGGACAGATCCTTACCCACCTTC | TRBD1 | TRBJ2-7 | TRBV10-3 | NA
CASSAGTFGNQPQHF | TGTGCCAGCAGCGCCGGGACATTCGGCAATCAGCCCCAGCATTTT | NA | TRBJ1-5 | TRBV27 | NA
CASSQGFGGTDTQYF | TGCGCCAGCAGCCAAGGATTCGGGGGCACAGATACGCAGTATTTT | NA | TRBJ2-3 | TRBV4-1 | once
CASSISRGTDTQYF | TGTGCCAGTAGTATATCCCGGGGCACAGATACGCAGTATTTT | NA | TRBJ2-3 | TRBV19 | NA
CSVELNYGYTF | TGCAGCGTTGAGTTGAACTATGGCTACACCTTC | NA | TRBJ1-2 | TRBV29-1 | few
CASSSGWGNSPLHF | TGTGCCAGCAGTTCGGGGTGGGGTAATTCACCCCTCCACTTT | NA | TRBJ1-6 | TRBV6-5 | NA
CSVVTGTKNIQYF | TGCAGCGTGGTTACTGGCACCAAAAACATTCAGTACTTC | NA | TRBJ2-4 | TRBV29-1 | NA
CASSYSMAANGYTF | TGTGCCAGCAGTTACTCGATGGCCGCGAATGGCTACACCTTC | NA | TRBJ1-2 | TRBV6-5 | NA